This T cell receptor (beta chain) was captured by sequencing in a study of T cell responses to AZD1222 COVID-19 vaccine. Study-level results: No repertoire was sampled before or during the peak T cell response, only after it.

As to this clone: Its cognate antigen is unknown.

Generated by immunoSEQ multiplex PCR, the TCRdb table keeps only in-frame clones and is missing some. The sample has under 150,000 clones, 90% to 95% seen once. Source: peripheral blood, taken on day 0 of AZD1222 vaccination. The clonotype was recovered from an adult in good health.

The CDR3 loop is CASGTKDGDSNQPQHF. The CDR3 region has the DNA TGTGCTAGTGGTACTAAGGACGGTGATAGCAATCAGCCCCAGCATTTT. The chain couples TRBV12-5 to TRBJ1-5; D uncertain. Germline CDR1 LGHNT, CDR2 FRNRAP. The CDR3 has 16 residues. Trimming cost V 5 bases and J 0 bases, with 14 bases left between them.